A selection of T cell receptor beta chains follows, all from one sample in a study of PD-1 blockade in classical Hodgkin lymphoma. Produced via immunoSEQ multiplex PCR; TCRdb's table is partial and in-frame only. This sample has 45,000 to 60,000 clones; roughly 80% occur once, and the top ten carry approximately 15%. The input for sequencing was peripheral blood mononuclear cells (PBMCs), taken at baseline. The origin of the receptors is a human donor with classical Hodgkin lymphoma. Each CDR3 is given with its conserved first and last residue. D genes are given only for firm matches. Clone size, where shown, is once, few, many, or a class for clones that have expanded.

TRBV7-2	TRBJ2-3	NA	NA	CASSWSSPDTQYF	TGTGCCAGCAGCTGGAGTAGCCCAGATACGCAGTATTTT
TRBV7-2	TRBJ2-2	NA	TRBD2	CASSLGLAGVTGELFF	TGTGCCAGCAGCTTGGGACTAGCGGGAGTAACCGGGGAGCTGTTTTTT
TRBV29-1	TRBJ2-1	NA	NA	CSALESTGINEQFF	TGCAGCGCTTTGGAGTCGACCGGGATCAATGAGCAGTTCTTC
TRBV5-1	TRBJ1-2	NA	NA	CASSSTVHYGYTF	TGCGCCAGCAGCTCGACCGTACACTATGGCTACACCTTC
TRBV7-6	TRBJ2-1	NA	NA	CASSLGSGEDWDEQFF	TGTGCCAGCAGCTTGGGATCGGGAGAGGATTGGGATGAGCAGTTCTTC
TRBV10-3	TRBJ2-5	NA	NA	CAISGSGQQETQYF	TGTGCCATCAGTGGGTCCGGGCAGCAAGAGACCCAGTACTTC
TRBV10-2	TRBJ1-5	few	NA	CASSEGSVAAQHF	TGCGCCAGCAGTGAGGGGTCCGTTGCAGCCCAGCATTTT
TRBV18	TRBJ2-7	NA	TRBD1	CASSSDRSSYEQYF	TGTGCCAGCTCATCGGACAGGAGCTCCTACGAGCAGTACTTC
TRBV7-9	TRBJ2-2	NA	TRBD1	CASSKFQGASGELFF	TGTGCCAGCAGCAAATTCCAGGGGGCTAGCGGGGAGCTGTTTTTT
TRBV7-8	TRBJ1-2	NA	NA	CASSYFQGPNYGYTF	TGTGCCAGCAGCTACTTCCAAGGGCCTAACTATGGCTACACCTTC
TRBV27	TRBJ2-3	NA	TRBD1	CASSLRGYRALDRGTDTQYF	TGTGCCAGCAGTTTGCGAGGATATCGCGCGTTGGACAGGGGGACAGATACGCAGTATTTT
TRBV29-1	TRBJ1-2	few	NA	CSVDREVGYTF	TGCAGCGTTGACAGGGAAGTGGGCTACACCTTC
TRBV29-1	TRBJ1-2	NA	NA	CSVLDGAYGYTF	TGCAGCGTTCTCGACGGGGCCTATGGCTACACCTTC